This T cell receptor (beta chain) emerged from a study of blood T cell repertoires in COVID-19. Overall study context: Samples of COVID-19 (acute and convalescent) were obtained from the United States, Italy and Spain. Nucleic acid was either cDNA or gDNA, and it came from T cells, B-cell-depleted T cells, or PBMCs.

Assay used: immunoSEQ multiplex PCR; TCRdb lists only in-frame clones, some missing. Among some 200,000 clones listed, around 86% were seen once. This CDR3 has 13 residues. Germline V gene data show CDR1 as LNHDA and CDR2 as SQIVND (reference sequence). The ends were cut back, 5 bases at V and 5 bases at J, with 12 bases in the middle. The chain combines TRBV19 with TRBJ2-5; D might be TRBD2 (5 bases). The sequence came from a man older than 75 with acute or convalescent COVID-19. The source material was peripheral blood. CDR3: CASSPRGSETQYF. Here the CDR3 DNA reads TGTGCCAGTAGTCCCCGGGGTTCTGAGACCCAGTACTTC.